This T cell receptor beta chain was recovered during a study of blood T cell repertoires in COVID-19. At the level of the study: Samples came from the United States, Italy and Spain, spanning acute and convalescent COVID-19. The analysed material was cDNA or gDNA that came from T cells, B-cell-depleted T cells, or PBMCs.

Study processing details: Amplification of reference gene primers was used by the study to estimate nucleated cell counts. Measured with immunoSEQ multiplex PCR; TCRdb has only the in-frame clones, and not every one. The V and J calls and clone size are taken from that table; D and trimming were inferred from the DNA. The table has 200,000 to 300,000 clones, approximately 86% seen once. The specimen sequenced was peripheral blood. The source is a man aged 35 to 55 who had recovered from COVID-19.

This CDR3 is CASSYRGGGSYNEQFF. The CDR3 DNA reads TGTGCCAGCAGCTACCGCGGGGGGGGCTCCTACAATGAGCAGTTCTTC. The chain employs TRBV7-2 and TRBJ2-1, with TRBD2 matching 9 bases. The CDR3 consists of 16 residues. Germline CDR1 reads SGHTA; CDR2 reads FQGNSA. J lost 0 bases, V lost 4 bases, and 4 bases had no gene match.